This T cell receptor beta chain was profiled in a study of T cell clonotyping in hematopoietic cell transplantation. Study in general: Recipient samples before transplant were obtained post-cytoreduction. General study results and limits: Higher Inverse Simpson Index values in graft donor and pretransplant recipient predicted broader posttransplant TCR diversity. Recipient TCR diversity dropped after transplant; expanded clonotypes rose from day 30 to 180.

This clone was seen just once. Its specificity is not known. Time point of the sample: recipient sample about 28 days before transplant, after cytoreduction. Samples: about 28 days before transplant, then days 30, 100 and 180 after. V lost 2 bases and J 8 bases, leaving 12 bases between the germline ends. Germline CDR1 reads GTSNPN; CDR2 reads SVGIG (reference sequence). This CDR3 contains 12 residues. The method was immunoSEQ multiplex PCR; TCRdb's version includes in-frame clones alone and lacks a portion of them. This sample carries more than 20,000 clones, around 90% of them seen once, and the ten largest clones take 3.7%.

The sequence derives from a man in his late teens or twenties with biphenotypic leukemia. Some clones in this sample may be carry-over from other donors' samples. The sequenced sample was peripheral blood mononuclear cells, obtained before stem cell transplant. This rearrangement joins TRBV30 to TRBJ1-1; D unresolved. CDR3 coding DNA: TGTGCCTGGAGTCAAGTAGGGCTGGAAGCTTTCTTT. Amino acids: CAWSQVGLEAFF.